Listed below are T cell receptor beta chains from one sample, sequenced in a study of shared clonotypes between healthy human individuals. Profiling relied on immunoSEQ multiplex PCR, and the TCRdb table lists in-frame clones only, not all of them. Of under 650,000 clones listed, 90% to 97% were seen once; the top ten hold approximately 0.06%. Input material: naive CD4+ T cells sorted from blood. These receptors were collected from a woman under 40 in good health. The CDR3 runs from the conserved cysteine through the conserved F or W. Each record gives: D gene, V gene, CDR3 protein. A D gene is named only where the DNA matches it firmly.

>.|TRBV19
CASSWLGQPQHF
>TRBD2|TRBV29-1
CSVEYSGSPYEQYF
>TRBD1|TRBV6-6
CASSTRQGRDYGYTF
>.|TRBV7-7
CASSLGGVVKETQYF
>TRBD1|TRBV28
CASRPSLGQGAGLDIQYF
>.|TRBV5-1
CASSPRAVGVTNYGYTF
>.|TRBV6-6
CASRSTGNGELFF
>.|TRBV5-4
CASSLSGVPYEQYF
>TRBD1|TRBV18
CASSPQGADYGYTF
>.|TRBV28
CASSRIQETQYF
>.|TRBV11-2
CASSFGATSYNEQFF
>TRBD1|TRBV7-9
CASSQDRGHTYEQYF
>.|TRBV5-4
CASTKWDQMRYTF
>TRBD2|TRBV4-1
CASSQPTSGSLNEQFF
>TRBD2|TRBV29-1
CSVGTSGGQETQYF
>.|TRBV7-9
CASSLVSGTTGELFF
>TRBD2|TRBV4-1
CASSQGSLRSFAGGHNEQFF
>.|TRBV4-1
CASSQLRIGEQYF
>.|TRBV5-1
CASSLGKGVDGYTF
>TRBD2|TRBV6-5
CASSPGLAGLNEQFF
>.|TRBV28
CASSPTATNEKLFF
>TRBD1|TRBV28
CASKRAGQGTYEQYF
>.|TRBV27
CASSLKAGVAYEQYF
>TRBD2|TRBV7-2
CASSSWVAGGGRDEQFF
>TRBD1|TRBV28
CASSLGQAAYEQYF
>.|TRBV10-3
CAISSGLPNEKLFF
>.|TRBV7-9
CASSLAGDIREKLFF
>.|TRBV7-8
CASSFSTEETQYF